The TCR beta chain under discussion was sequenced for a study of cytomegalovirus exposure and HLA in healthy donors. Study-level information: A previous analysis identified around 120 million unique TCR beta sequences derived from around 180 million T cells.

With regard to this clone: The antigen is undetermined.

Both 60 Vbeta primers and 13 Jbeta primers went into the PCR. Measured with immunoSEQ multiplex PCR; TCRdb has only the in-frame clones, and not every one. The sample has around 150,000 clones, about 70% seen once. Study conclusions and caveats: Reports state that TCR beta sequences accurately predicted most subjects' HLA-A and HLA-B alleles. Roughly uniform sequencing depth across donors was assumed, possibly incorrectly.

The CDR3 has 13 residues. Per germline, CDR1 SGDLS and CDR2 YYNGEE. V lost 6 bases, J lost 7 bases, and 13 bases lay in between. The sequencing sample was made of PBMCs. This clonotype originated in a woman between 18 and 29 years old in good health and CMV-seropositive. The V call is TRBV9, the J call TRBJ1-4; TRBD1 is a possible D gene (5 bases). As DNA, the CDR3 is TGTGCCAGCACCCAGGGTATAGGTGAAAAACTGTTTTTT. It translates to CASTQGIGEKLFF.